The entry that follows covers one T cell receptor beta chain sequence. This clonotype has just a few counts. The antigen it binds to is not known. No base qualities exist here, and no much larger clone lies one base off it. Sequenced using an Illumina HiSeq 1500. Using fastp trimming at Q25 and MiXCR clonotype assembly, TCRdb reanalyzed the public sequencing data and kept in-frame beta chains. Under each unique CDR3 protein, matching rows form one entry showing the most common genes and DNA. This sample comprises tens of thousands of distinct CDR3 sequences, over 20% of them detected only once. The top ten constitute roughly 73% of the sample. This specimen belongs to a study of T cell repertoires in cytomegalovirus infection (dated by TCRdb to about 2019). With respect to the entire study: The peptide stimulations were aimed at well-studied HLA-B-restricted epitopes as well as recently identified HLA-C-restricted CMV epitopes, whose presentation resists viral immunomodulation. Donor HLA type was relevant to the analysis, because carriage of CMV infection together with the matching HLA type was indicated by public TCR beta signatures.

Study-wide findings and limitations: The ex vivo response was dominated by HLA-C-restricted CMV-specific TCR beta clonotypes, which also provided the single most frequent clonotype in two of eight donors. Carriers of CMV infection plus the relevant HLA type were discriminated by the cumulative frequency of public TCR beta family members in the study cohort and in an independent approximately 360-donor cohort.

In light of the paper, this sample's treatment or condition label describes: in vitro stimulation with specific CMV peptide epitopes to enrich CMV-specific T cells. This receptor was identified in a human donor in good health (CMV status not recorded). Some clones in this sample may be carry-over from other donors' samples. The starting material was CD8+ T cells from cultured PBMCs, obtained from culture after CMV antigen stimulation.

CDR3 reads: CASSLNEGRIAEAFF. The nucleotide sequence is given as TGTGCCAGCAGCTTAAACGAGGGGAGGATCGCTGAAGCTTTCTTT. This receptor chain uses TRBV7-2 and TRBJ1-1; TRBD1 is a weak D gene call, 5 bases matching. The CDR3, from cysteine to phenylalanine, totals 15 residues. The entry retains the CDR3 DNA only, 45 bases that are in frame from base 1. The germline V gene provides CDR1 SGHTA and CDR2 FQGNSA. V is reduced by 2 bases and J by 6 bases, leaving a spacing of 16 bases between them. Here the CDR3 is joined to the reference TRBV7-2 and TRBJ1-1 genes, and the full variable domain is: GAGVSQSPSNKVTEKGKDVELRCDPISGHTALYWYRQSLGQGLEFLIYFQGNSAPDKSGLPSDRFSAERTGGSVSTLTIQRTQQEDSAVYLCASSLNEGRIAEAFFGQGTRLTVV.